This TCR beta chain was sequenced in a study of T cell changes during pregnancy in multiple sclerosis. TCRdb's copy holds only in-frame clones and misses some; the assay was immunoSEQ multiplex PCR. The data show fewer than 45,000 clones, roughly 91% seen once. The CDR3 is 16 residues long. CDR1 and CDR2 from the germline V gene are LGHNA and YNFKEQ. V gave up 3 bases and J gave up 4 bases; unmatched junction bases: 5. The clonotype was recovered from a female donor with multiple sclerosis, enrolled in a pregnancy study. Sequences were derived from CD4+ T cells from peripheral blood mononuclear cells, sampled in the third trimester of pregnancy. The rearrangement links TRBV4-2 to TRBJ2-2; 10 nucleotides match TRBD1. Here the CDR3 reads CASSHRQGAGTGELFF. CDR3 DNA: TGTGCCAGCAGCCACAGACAGGGGGCGGGCACCGGGGAGCTGTTTTTT.